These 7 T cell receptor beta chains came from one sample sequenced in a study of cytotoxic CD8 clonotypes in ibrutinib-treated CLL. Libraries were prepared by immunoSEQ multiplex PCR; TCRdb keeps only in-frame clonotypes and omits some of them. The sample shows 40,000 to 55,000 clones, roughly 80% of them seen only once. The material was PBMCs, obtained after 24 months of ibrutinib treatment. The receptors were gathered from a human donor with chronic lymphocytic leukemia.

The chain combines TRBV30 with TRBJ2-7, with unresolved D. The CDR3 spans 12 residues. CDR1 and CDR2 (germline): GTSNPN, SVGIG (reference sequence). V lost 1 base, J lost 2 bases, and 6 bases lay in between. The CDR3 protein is CAWSGSAYEQYF. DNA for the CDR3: TGTGCCTGGAGTGGGAGCGCCTACGAGCAGTACTTC. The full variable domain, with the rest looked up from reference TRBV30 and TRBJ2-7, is SQTIHQWPATLVQPVGSPLSLECTVEGTSNPNLYWYRQAAGRGLQLLFYSVGIGQISSEVPQNLSASRPQDRQFILSSKKLLLSDSGFYLCAWSGSAYEQYFGPGTRLTVT.

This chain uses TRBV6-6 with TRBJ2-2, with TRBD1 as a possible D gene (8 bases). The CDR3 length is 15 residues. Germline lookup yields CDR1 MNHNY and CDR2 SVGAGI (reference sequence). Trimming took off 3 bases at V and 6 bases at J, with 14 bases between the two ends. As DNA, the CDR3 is TGTGCCAGCAGTTATAAGCGGGACAGGTCCGGGGAGCTGTTTTTT. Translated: CASSYKRDRSGELFF.

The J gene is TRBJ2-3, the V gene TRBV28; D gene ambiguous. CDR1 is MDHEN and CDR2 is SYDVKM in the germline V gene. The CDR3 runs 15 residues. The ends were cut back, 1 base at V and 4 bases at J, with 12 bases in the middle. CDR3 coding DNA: TGTGCCAGCAGTTTATACGGGCCTGGGGCAGATACGCAGTATTTT. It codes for CASSLYGPGADTQYF.

The CDR3 sequence is CSVNRLAGGEGETQYF. The CDR3 DNA sequence: TGCAGCGTTAATCGGCTAGCGGGAGGAGAGGGAGAGACCCAGTACTTC. This chain joins TRBV29-1 and TRBJ2-5; 11 nucleotides match TRBD2. V gave up 5 bases and J gave up 4 bases; unmatched junction bases: 12. Germline assignment: CDR1 SQVTM and CDR2 ANQGSEA. The CDR3 is 16 amino acids.

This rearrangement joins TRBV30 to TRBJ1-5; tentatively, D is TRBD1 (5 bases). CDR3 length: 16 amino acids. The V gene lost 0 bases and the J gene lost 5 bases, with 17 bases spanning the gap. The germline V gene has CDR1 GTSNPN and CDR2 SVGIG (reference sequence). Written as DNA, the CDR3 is TGTGCCTGGAGTGTACAAGGGGCCGCCGCCGATCAGCCCCAGCATTTT. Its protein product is CAWSVQGAAADQPQHF.

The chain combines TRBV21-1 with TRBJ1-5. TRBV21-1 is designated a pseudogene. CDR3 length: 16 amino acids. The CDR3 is CASSNSGLVCNQPQHF. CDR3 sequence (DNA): TGTGCCAGCAGCAATTCCGGGCTGGTCTGCAATCAGCCCCAGCATTTT.

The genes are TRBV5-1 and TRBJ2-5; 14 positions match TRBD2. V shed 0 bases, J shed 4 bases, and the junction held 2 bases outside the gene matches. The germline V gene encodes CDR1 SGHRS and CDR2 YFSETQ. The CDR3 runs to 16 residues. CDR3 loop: CASSLGLAGGPETQYF. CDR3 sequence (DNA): TGCGCCAGCAGCTTGGGACTAGCGGGAGGGCCAGAGACCCAGTACTTC.